This TCR beta chain comes out of a study of neurological immune-mediated disorders. In its sample, this clonotype was seen many times. The CDR3 has 12 amino acids. The V segment lost 10 bases and the J segment 3 bases; nucleotides outside the gene matches: 3. CDR1 and CDR2 from the germline V gene are MDHEN and SYDVKM. It was by 5'RACE with 10-nucleotide random UMIs that the cDNA was made. TCRdb re-called the 5' RACE reads with MiXCR, one entry per CDR3 protein. The sample carries some 47,000 distinct CDR3 sequences, approximately 15% recorded once. Material: PBMCs. The TCR was taken from a man aged 55 to 70 in good health. V and J are TRBV28 and TRBJ2-3; 8 bases map to TRBD2. CDR3 in amino acids: CATSGGTDTQYF. The CDR3 DNA reads as TGTGCCACCTCGGGAGGGACAGATACGCAGTATTTT.